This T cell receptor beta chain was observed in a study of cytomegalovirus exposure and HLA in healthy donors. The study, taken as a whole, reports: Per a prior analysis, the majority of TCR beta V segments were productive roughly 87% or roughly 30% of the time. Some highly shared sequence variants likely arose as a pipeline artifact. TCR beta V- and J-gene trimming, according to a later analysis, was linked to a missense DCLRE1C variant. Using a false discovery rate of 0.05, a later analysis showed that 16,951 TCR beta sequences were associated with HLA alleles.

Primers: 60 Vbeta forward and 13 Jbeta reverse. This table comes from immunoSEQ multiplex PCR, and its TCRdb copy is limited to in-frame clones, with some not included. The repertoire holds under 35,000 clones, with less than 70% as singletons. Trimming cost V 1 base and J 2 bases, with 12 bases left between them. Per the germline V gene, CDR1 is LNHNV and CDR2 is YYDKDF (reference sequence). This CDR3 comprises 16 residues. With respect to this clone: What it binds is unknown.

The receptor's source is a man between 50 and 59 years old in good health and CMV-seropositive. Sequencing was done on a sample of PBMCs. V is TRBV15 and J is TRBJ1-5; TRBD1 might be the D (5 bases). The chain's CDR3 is CATSRVFSGGNQPQHF. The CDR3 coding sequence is TGTGCCACCAGCAGAGTGTTTTCGGGGGGCAATCAGCCCCAGCATTTT.